The rows below give T cell receptor beta chains drawn from one sample of a study of spatial heterogeneity in lung cancer. TCRdb used MiXCR to reprocess the 5' RACE reads, holding one entry per CDR3 protein. The sample carries roughly 4,200 distinct CDR3 sequences, roughly a tenth recorded once. The source was PBMCs, collected at surgery. The receptors stem from a male donor with early-stage non-small cell lung cancer. Each CDR3 is given with its conserved first and last residue. The order of the fields is D gene, clone size, J gene, V gene, CDR3 protein, CDR3 DNA. The D gene is left open where the match is weak. The size of a clone is reported for some rows only, either as once, few or many, or as a class for expanded clones.

TRBD1,medium-sized,TRBJ2-7,TRBV29-1,CSVVTGQVFYEQYF,TGCAGCGTTGTTACGGGACAGGTCTTCTACGAGCAGTACTTC
TRBD2,medium-sized,TRBJ2-3,TRBV7-2,CASSLVRTSGGAGDTQYF,TGTGCCAGCAGCTTAGTCCGGACTAGCGGGGGGGCCGGAGATACGCAGTATTTT
NA,many,TRBJ1-1,TRBV12-3/TRBV12-4,CASSPLGPTDPEAFF,TGTGCCAGCAGCCCTTTGGGACCCACAGATCCTGAAGCTTTCTTT
TRBD1,few,TRBJ2-2,TRBV2,CASSVDRGIPGELFF,TGTGCCAGCAGTGTGGACAGGGGCATTCCCGGGGAGCTGTTTTTT
NA,few,TRBJ2-3,TRBV28,CASSLQVKMGDTQYF,TGTGCCAGCAGTTTACAGGTCAAAATGGGAGATACGCAGTATTTT
TRBD2,many,TRBJ2-1,TRBV9,CASSVEGGGYNEQFF,TGTGCCAGCAGCGTAGAGGGCGGGGGCTACAATGAGCAGTTCTTC
NA,NA,TRBJ1-1,TRBV7-9,CASSPGHTEAFF,TGTGCCAGCAGCCCCGGGCACACTGAAGCTTTCTTT
NA,many,TRBJ2-7,TRBV20-1,CSASTSYEQYF,TGCAGTGCTAGTACCAGCTACGAGCAGTACTTC
NA,many,TRBJ1-5,TRBV5-1,CASSLAGFDQPQHF,TGCGCCAGCAGCTTGGCGGGGTTCGATCAGCCCCAGCATTTT
TRBD1,many,TRBJ1-2,TRBV3-1,CASSDGTGANYGYTF,TGTGCCAGCAGCGATGGGACAGGAGCTAACTATGGCTACACCTTC
NA,few,TRBJ1-1,TRBV11-2,CASSLFGGFDTEAFF,TGTGCCAGCAGCTTATTCGGGGGCTTCGACACTGAAGCTTTCTTT
TRBD1,few,TRBJ1-1,TRBV19,CASSRPTGQGLPEAFF,TGTGCCAGTAGCCGGCCGACGGGACAGGGTTTACCTGAAGCTTTCTTT
TRBD1,medium-sized,TRBJ1-1,TRBV28,CASSPDRGNTEAFF,TGTGCCAGCAGTCCGGACAGGGGGAACACTGAAGCTTTCTTT
NA,many,TRBJ1-1,TRBV18,CASSPPSRGSNTEAFF,TGTGCCAGCTCACCACCTAGTAGGGGGTCGAACACTGAAGCTTTCTTT
TRBD1,NA,TRBJ1-6,TRBV19,CASTHTGVTYNSPLHF,TGTGCCAGTACCCACACAGGGGTGACCTATAATTCACCCCTCCACTTT
NA,NA,TRBJ2-1,TRBV6-6,CASTLRRNHNEQFF,TGTGCCAGCACCCTTCGGAGGAACCACAATGAGCAGTTCTTC
NA,many,TRBJ2-5,TRBV6-5,CASSLAGLAETQYF,TGTGCCAGCAGCCTGGCGGGGCTAGCGGAGACCCAGTACTTC
NA,few,TRBJ2-3,TRBV19,CASSSQGVDTDTQYF,TGTGCCAGTAGTTCACAGGGCGTTGACACAGATACGCAGTATTTT
NA,NA,TRBJ2-7,TRBV7-9,CASSPKMGQGEHEQYF,TGTGCCAGCAGCCCAAAAATGGGGCAGGGTGAGCACGAGCAGTACTTC
NA,few,TRBJ1-2,TRBV5-1,CASSLGTEGYYGYTF,TGCGCCAGCAGCTTGGGGACGGAGGGGTACTATGGCTACACCTTC
NA,many,TRBJ2-3,TRBV5-1,CASSPTRTSTDTQYF,TGCGCCAGCAGCCCGACTAGAACGAGCACAGATACGCAGTATTTT
NA,many,TRBJ2-7,TRBV20-1,CSARPPGGASYEQYF,TGCAGTGCTAGGCCCCCAGGGGGGGCCTCCTACGAGCAGTACTTC
TRBD1,medium-sized,TRBJ1-6,TRBV6-2/TRBV6-3,CASSYPSTGQGNSPLHF,TGTGCCAGCAGTTACCCGTCGACGGGACAGGGTAATTCACCCCTCCACTTT
TRBD1,few,TRBJ2-4,TRBV10-3,CAIRSGQGVNIQYF,TGTGCCATCAGATCGGGACAGGGGGTGAACATTCAGTACTTC
TRBD1,large,TRBJ2-7,TRBV7-2,CASSYGQVYEQYF,TGTGCCAGCAGCTACGGACAGGTATACGAGCAGTACTTC
TRBD2,medium-sized,TRBJ2-3,TRBV10-3,CAIRPAGGSLDTQYF,TGTGCCATCAGGCCAGCGGGGGGGTCTTTGGATACGCAGTATTTT
NA,many,TRBJ1-1,TRBV29-1,CSGEGQPYTEAFF,TGCAGCGGTGAAGGACAGCCTTACACTGAAGCTTTCTTT
TRBD1,many,TRBJ1-5,TRBV10-3,CAITGGADQPQHF,TGTGCCATCACAGGGGGCGCGGATCAGCCCCAGCATTTT
TRBD1,NA,TRBJ2-3,TRBV29-1,CSVEAGTGSTDTQYF,TGCAGCGTTGAAGCCGGGACAGGAAGCACAGATACGCAGTATTTT
NA,many,TRBJ2-7,TRBV12-3/TRBV12-4,CASSTNYEQYF,TGTGCCAGCAGTACCAACTACGAGCAGTACTTC
NA,many,TRBJ2-5,TRBV29-1,CSVAQGTHQETQYF,TGCAGCGTGGCCCAAGGGACTCACCAAGAGACCCAGTACTTC
NA,NA,TRBJ2-5,TRBV9,CASSSGGGNQETQYF,TGTGCCAGCAGCTCAGGGGGAGGGAATCAAGAGACCCAGTACTTC
NA,few,TRBJ1-1,TRBV9,CASSEGTALNTEAFF,TGTGCCAGCAGCGAGGGGACGGCCCTAAACACTGAAGCTTTCTTT
NA,NA,TRBJ2-3,TRBV20-1,CSATGFSTDTQYF,TGCAGTGCAACAGGCTTTAGCACAGATACGCAGTATTTT